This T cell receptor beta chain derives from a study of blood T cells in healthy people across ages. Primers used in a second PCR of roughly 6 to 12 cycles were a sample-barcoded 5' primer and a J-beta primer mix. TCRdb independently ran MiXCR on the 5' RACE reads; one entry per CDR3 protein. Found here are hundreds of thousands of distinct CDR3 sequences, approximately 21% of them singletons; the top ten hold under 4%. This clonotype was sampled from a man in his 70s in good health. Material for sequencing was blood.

CDR3 coding DNA: TGCAGTGCCTTGGACAGAATGAAGGGCTACGAGCAGTACTTC. Translated, it gives CSALDRMKGYEQYF. The chain uses TRBV20-1 and TRBJ2-7, with D maybe TRBD1 (6 bases). The CDR3 covers 14 residues. V lost 6 bases and J lost 3, with 18 bases in between. CDR1 and CDR2 (germline): DFQATT, SNEGSKA (reference sequence).